This note documents a single T cell receptor beta chain sequence. Its antigen is not known. TCRdb processed the 5' RACE reads anew with MiXCR; each CDR3 protein has one entry. In the table there are approximately 430,000 distinct CDR3 sequences, 23% of which are singletons. V lost 6 bases and J 1 base, leaving 13 bases between the germline ends. CDR1 and CDR2 from the germline V gene are ENHRY and SYGVKD. The CDR3 length is 15 residues. The entry originates in a study of T-cell memory formation after mild COVID-19. The study's findings and limits: Balance between CD4 and CD8 was seen in clones contracting day 15 to 85, and a CD4+ lean was seen in later expanders. Chiefly within CM and EM were the contracting CD4+ clones; CD8+ ones were within EMRA.

The chain carries TRBV10-3 and TRBJ1-5, with D maybe TRBD1 (6 bases). Source material: PBMCs or a T cell subset sorted from them (not recorded which). This clonotype originated in an adult woman who had mild COVID-19 (a few samples of this study predate the infection). Cell type and time point are not known. CDR3 sequence reads: CAISGSGESNQPQHF. In DNA form, the CDR3 reads TGTGCCATCAGCGGCTCAGGGGAGAGCAATCAGCCCCAGCATTTT.